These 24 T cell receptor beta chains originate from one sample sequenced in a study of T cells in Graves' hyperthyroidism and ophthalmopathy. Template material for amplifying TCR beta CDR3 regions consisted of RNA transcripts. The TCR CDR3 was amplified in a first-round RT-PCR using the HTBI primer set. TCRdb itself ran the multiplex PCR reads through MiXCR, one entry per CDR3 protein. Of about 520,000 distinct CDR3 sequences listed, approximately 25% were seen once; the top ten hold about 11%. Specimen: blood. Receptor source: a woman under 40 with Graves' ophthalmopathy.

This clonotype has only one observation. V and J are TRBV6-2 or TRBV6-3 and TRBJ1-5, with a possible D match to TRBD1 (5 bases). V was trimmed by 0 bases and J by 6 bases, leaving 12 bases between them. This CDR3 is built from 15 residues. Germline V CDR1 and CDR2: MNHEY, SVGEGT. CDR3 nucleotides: TGTGCCAGCAGTTACTCGGTCTTGGGGGGTCAGCCCCAGCATTTT. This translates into CASSYSVLGGQPQHF.

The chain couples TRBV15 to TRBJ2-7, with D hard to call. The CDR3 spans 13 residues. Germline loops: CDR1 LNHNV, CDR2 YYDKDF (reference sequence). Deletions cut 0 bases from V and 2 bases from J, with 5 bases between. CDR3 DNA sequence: TGTGCCACCAGCAGAGACTTACCCTACGAGCAGTACTTC. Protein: CATSRDLPYEQYF.

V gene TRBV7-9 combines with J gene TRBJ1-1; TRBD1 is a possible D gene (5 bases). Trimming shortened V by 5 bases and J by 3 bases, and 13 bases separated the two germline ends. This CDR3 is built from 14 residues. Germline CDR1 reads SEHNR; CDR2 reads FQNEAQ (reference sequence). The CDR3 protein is CASSPHLGDTEAFF. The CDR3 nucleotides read TGTGCCAGCAGCCCTCACCTAGGGGACACTGAAGCTTTCTTT.

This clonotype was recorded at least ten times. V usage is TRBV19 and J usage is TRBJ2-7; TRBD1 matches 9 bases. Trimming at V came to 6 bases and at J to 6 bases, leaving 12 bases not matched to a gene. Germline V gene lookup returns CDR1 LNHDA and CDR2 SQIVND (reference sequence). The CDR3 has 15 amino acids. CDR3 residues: CASRYRDRESLEQYF. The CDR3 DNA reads TGTGCCAGTAGATACCGGGACAGGGAGTCTCTCGAGCAGTACTTC.

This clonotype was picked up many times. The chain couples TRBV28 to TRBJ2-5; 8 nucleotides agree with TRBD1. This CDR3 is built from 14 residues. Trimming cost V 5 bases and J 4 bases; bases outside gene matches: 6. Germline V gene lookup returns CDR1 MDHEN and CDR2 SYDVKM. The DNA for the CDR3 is TGTGCCAGCAGTCCAAAGACAGGGGCAGAGACCCAGTACTTC. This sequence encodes CASSPKTGAETQYF.

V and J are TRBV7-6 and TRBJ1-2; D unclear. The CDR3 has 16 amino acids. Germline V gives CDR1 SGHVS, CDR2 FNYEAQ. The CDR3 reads CVCSLEYLGPAEGYTF. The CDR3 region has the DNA TGTGTCTGCAGCTTAGAGTACCTGGGCCCCGCGGAGGGCTACACCTTC.

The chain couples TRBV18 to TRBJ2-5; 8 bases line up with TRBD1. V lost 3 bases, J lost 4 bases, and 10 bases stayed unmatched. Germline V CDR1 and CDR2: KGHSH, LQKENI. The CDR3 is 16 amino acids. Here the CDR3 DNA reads TGTGCCAGCTCACCTCCCGGCAGGGGGCTTGGAGAGACCCAGTACTTC. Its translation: CASSPPGRGLGETQYF.

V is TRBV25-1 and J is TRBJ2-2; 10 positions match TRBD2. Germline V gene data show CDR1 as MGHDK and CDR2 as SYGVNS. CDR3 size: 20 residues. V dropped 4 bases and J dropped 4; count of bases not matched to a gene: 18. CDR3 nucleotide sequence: TGTGCCAGCAGTGGGTTCGGACTAGCGGAGACCCTTCGCGGCACCGGGGAGCTGTTTTTT. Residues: CASSGFGLAETLRGTGELFF.

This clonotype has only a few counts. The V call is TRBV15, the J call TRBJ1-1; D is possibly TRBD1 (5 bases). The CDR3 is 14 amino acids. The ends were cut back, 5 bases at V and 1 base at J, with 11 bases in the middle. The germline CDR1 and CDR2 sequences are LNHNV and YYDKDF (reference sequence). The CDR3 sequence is CATSGYTGNTEAFF. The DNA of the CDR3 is TGTGCCACCAGCGGCTATACAGGGAACACTGAAGCTTTCTTT.

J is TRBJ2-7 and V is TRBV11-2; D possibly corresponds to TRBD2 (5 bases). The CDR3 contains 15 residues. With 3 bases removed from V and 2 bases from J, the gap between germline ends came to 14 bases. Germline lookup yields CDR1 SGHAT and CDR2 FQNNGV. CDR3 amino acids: CASSFSIERTYEQYF. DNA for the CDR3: TGTGCCAGCAGCTTTTCGATTGAGCGGACCTACGAGCAGTACTTC.

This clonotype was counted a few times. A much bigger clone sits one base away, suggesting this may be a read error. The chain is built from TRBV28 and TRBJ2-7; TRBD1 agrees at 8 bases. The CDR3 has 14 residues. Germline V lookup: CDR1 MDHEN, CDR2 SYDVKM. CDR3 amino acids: CATIGQGNSYDQYF. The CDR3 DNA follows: TGTGCCACGATCGGACAGGGCAACTCCTACGATCAGTACTTC.

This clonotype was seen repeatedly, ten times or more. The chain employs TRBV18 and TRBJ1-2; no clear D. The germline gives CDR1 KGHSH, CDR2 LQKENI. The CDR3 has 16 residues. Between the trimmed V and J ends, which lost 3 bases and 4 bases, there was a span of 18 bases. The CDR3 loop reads CASSPGFTARIYGYTF. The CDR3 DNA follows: TGTGCCAGCTCACCCGGATTTACAGCCCGGATCTATGGCTACACCTTC. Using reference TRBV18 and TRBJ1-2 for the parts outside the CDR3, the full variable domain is NAGVMQNPRHLVRRRGQEARLRCSPMKGHSHVYWYRQLPEEGLKFMVYLQKENIIDESGMPKERFSAEFPKEGPSILRIQQVVRGDSAAYFCASSPGFTARIYGYTFGSGTRLTVV.

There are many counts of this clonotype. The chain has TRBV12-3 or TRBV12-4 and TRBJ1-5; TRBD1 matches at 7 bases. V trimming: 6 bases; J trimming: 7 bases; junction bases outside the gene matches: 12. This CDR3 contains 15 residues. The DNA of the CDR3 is TGTGCCAGCAGCCCGGGACAGATTTTGGGACAGCCCCAGCATTTT. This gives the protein CASSPGQILGQPQHF.

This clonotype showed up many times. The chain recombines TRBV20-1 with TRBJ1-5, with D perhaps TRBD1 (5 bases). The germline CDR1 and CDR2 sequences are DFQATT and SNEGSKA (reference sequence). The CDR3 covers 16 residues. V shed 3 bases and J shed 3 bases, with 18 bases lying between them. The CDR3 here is CSARTKTAYLNQPQHF. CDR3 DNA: TGCAGTGCTAGGACAAAGACAGCCTACCTCAATCAGCCCCAGCATTTT.

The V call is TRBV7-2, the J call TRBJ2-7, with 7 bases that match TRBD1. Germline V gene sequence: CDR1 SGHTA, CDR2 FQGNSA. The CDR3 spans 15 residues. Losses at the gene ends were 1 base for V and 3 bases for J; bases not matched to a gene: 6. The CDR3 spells CASSLVTGKGYEQYF. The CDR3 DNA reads TGTGCCAGCAGCTTAGTGACAGGGAAAGGCTACGAGCAGTACTTC.

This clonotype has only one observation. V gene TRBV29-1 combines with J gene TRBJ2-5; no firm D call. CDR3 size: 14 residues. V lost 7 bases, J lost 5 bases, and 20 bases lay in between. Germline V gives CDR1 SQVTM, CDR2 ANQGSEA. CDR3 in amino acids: CSAEFYEEVETQYF. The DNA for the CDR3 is TGCAGCGCGGAATTTTACGAGGAAGTGGAGACCCAGTACTTC. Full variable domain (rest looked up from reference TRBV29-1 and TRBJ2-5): SAVISQKPSRDICQRGTSLTIQCQVDSQVTMMFWYRQQPGQSLTLIATANQGSEATYESGFVIDKFPISRPNLTFSTLTVSNMSPEDSSIYLCSAEFYEEVETQYFGPGTRLLVL.

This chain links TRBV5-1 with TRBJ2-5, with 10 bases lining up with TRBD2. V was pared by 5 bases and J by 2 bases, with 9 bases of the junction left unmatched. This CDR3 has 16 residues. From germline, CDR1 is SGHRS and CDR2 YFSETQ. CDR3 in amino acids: CASSLVAGGFQETQYF. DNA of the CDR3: TGCGCCAGCAGTCTGGTAGCGGGGGGATTTCAAGAGACCCAGTACTTC.

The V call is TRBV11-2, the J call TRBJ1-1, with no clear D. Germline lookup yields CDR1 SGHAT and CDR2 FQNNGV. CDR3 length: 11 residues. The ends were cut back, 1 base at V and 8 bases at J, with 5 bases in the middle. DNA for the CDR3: TGTGCCAGCAGCTTAGTGGTGGAAGCTTTCTTT. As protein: CASSLVVEAFF.

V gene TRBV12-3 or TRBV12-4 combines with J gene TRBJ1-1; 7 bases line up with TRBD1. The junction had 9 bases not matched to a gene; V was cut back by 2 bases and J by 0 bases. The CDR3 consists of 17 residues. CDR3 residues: CASSLSSQGLVNTEAFF. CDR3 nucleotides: TGTGCCAGCAGTTTATCTTCACAGGGGCTGGTGAACACTGAAGCTTTCTTT.

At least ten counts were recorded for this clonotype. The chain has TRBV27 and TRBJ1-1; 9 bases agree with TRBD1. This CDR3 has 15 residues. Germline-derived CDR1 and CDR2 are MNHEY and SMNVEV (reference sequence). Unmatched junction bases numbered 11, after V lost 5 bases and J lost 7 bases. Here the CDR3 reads CASSGSVTGGGEAFF. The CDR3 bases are TGTGCCAGCAGTGGGAGTGTAACAGGGGGCGGTGAAGCTTTCTTT.

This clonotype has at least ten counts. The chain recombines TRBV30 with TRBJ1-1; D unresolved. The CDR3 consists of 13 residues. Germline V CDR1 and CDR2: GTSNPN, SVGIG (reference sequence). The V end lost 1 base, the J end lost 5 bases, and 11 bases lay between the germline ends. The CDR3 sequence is CAWSGNSGTEAFF. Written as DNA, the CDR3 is TGTGCCTGGAGTGGGAACTCGGGGACTGAAGCTTTCTTT.

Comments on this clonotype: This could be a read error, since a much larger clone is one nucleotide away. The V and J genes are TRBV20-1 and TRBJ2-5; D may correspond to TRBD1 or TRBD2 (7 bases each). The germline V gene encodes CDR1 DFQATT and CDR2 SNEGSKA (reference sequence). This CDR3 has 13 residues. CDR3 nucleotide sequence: TGCAGTGCTGCCCAGGGGGGGAAAGAGATCCAGTACTTC. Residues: CSAAQGGKEIQYF.

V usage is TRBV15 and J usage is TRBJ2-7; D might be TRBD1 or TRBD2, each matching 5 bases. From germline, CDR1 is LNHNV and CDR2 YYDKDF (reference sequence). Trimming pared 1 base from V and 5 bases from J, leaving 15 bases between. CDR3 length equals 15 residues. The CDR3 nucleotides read TGTGCCACCAGCAGAGGACGTCCGGGGCTCCACGAGCAGTACTTC. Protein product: CATSRGRPGLHEQYF.

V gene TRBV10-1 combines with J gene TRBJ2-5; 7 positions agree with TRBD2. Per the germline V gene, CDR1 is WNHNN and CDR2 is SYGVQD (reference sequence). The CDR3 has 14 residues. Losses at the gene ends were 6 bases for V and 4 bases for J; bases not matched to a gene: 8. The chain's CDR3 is CASSSASGGETQYF. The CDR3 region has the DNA TGCGCCAGCAGCTCGGCTAGCGGAGGAGAGACCCAGTACTTC.